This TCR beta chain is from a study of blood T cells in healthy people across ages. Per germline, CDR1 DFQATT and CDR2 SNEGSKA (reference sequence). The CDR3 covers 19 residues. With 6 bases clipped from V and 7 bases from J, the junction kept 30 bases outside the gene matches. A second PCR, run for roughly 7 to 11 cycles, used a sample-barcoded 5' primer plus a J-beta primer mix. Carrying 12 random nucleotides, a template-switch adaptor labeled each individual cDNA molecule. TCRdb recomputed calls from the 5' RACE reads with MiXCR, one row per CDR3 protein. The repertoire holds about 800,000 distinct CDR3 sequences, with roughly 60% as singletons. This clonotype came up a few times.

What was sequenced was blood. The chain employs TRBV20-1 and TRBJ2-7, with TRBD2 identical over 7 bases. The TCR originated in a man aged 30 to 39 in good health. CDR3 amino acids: CSARPRWRGRKLGPSEQYF. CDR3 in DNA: TGCAGTGCCCGACCGAGGTGGCGGGGGAGGAAATTGGGTCCGAGTGAGCAGTACTTC.